The TCR beta chain described here comes from a study of post-analysis software for immune sequencing data. Study-wide background: The courses of disease that were included comprised relapsing-remitting, secondary progressive and progressive-relapsing multiple sclerosis. General study results and limits: TRBV5-6, TRBV5-1 and TRBV20-1 belonged to a set of roughly five TRBV segments that were more frequent in patients than controls. Diversity measured as normalized Chao1 was significantly lower in multiple sclerosis patients than in controls.

The CDR3 extends over 14 amino acids. Germline lookup yields CDR1 MNHEY and CDR2 SMNVEV (reference sequence). The TCR beta cDNA libraries contained unique molecular identifiers. TCRdb processed the PCR reads anew with MiXCR; each CDR3 protein has one entry. The sample consists of roughly 620,000 distinct CDR3 sequences, 44% of them appearing once. On this clonotype itself: What it binds is not known.

Sequencing used blood. The sequence came from a girl between 10 and 17 years old with multiple sclerosis. The chain joins TRBV27 to TRBJ2-4; D gene unclear. The DNA end lines up better with TRBJ2-5; the J call may be wrong. The CDR3 here is CASSFLGFQETQYF. The CDR3 DNA is TGTGCCAGCAGTTTTTTGGGGTTCCAAGAGACCCAGTACTTC.